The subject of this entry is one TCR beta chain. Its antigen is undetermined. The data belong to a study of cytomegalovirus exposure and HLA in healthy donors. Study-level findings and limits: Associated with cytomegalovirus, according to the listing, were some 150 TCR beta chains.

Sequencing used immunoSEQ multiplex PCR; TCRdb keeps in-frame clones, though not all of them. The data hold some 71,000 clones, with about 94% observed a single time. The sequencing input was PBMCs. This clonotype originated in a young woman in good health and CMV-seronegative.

The CDR3 DNA reads TGTGCCAGCAGTCTCGAGCGGGAGGCTAACAGCGAGTACTTC. Translating it yields CASSLEREANSEYF. The genes are TRBV28 and TRBJ2-7; 9 nucleotides agree with TRBD2. This CDR3 contains 14 residues. V shed 5 bases and J 11 bases; nucleotides not matched to a gene: 13. CDR1 MDHEN and CDR2 SYDVKM come from the germline V gene.